The subject of this entry is one T cell receptor (beta chain). Unmatched junction bases numbered 4, after V lost 2 bases and J lost 7 bases. The CDR3 runs 14 residues. In germline, CDR1 is LNHDA, CDR2 SQIVND (reference sequence). Original analysis: Researchers report that nucleated cell counts were estimated from reference gene primer amplification. The table came from immunoSEQ multiplex PCR; TCRdb's copy has only in-frame clones and leaves some out. Clone size and V and J calls were adopted from that table, with D and trimming inferred from the DNA. The sample shows some 150,000 clones, 84% of them seen only once. The entry originates in a study of blood T cell repertoires in COVID-19. In the study overall: The analysed material was cDNA or gDNA that came from T cells, B-cell-depleted T cells, or PBMCs.

This receptor was identified in a human donor in a cohort sampled during active COVID-19. The specimen was peripheral blood. V usage is TRBV19 and J usage is TRBJ2-1, with 8 positions matching TRBD1. CDR3 residues: CASSIQGAGNEQFF. The CDR3 coding sequence is TGTGCCAGTAGTATACAGGGGGCGGGGAATGAGCAGTTCTTC.